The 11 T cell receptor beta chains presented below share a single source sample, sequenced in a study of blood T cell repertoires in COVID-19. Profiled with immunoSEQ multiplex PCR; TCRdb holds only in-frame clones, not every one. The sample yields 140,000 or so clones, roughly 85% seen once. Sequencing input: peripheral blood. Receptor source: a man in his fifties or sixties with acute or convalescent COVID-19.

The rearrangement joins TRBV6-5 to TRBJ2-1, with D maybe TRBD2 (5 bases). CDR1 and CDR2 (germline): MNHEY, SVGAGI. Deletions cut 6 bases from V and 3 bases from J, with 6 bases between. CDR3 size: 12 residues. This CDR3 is CASSRDYNEQFF. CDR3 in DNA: TGTGCCAGCAGCCGGGACTACAATGAGCAGTTCTTC.

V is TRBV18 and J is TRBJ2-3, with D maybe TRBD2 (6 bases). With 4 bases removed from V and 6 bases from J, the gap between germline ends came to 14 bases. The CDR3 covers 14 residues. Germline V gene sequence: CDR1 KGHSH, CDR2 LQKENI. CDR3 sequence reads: CASSRNREMDTQYF. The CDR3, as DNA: TGTGCCAGCTCACGAAACCGGGAGATGGATACGCAGTATTTT.

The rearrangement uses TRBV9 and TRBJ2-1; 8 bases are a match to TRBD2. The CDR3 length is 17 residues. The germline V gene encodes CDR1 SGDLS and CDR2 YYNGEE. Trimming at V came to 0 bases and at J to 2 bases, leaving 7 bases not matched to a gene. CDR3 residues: CASSVGGGRRTYNEQFF. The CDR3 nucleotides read TGTGCCAGCAGCGTAGGAGGCGGGAGGAGGACCTACAATGAGCAGTTCTTC. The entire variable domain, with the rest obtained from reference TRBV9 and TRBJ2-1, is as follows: DSGVTQTPKHLITATGQRVTLRCSPRSGDLSVYWYQQSLDQGLQFLIQYYNGEERAKGNILERFSAQQFPDLHSELNLSSLELGDSALYFCASSVGGGRRTYNEQFFGPGTRLTVL.

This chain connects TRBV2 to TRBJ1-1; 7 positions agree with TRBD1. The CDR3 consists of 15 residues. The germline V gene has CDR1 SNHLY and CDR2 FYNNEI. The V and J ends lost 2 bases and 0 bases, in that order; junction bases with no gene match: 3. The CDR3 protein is CASSEFGTVNTEAFF. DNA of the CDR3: TGTGCCAGCAGTGAATTTGGGACAGTGAACACTGAAGCTTTCTTT.

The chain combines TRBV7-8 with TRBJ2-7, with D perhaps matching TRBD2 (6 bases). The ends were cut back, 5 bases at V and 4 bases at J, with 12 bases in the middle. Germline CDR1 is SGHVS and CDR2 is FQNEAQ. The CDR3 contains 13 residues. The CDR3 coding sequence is TGTGCCAGCAGCGGGACTGGGGGGTACGAGCAGTACTTC. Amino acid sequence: CASSGTGGYEQYF.

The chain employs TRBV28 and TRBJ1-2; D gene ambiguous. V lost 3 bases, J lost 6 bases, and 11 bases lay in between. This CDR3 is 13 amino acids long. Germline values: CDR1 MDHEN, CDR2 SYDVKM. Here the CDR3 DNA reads TGTGCCAGCAGTTTCCCGGGTACGGATGGCTACACCTTC. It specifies CASSFPGTDGYTF.

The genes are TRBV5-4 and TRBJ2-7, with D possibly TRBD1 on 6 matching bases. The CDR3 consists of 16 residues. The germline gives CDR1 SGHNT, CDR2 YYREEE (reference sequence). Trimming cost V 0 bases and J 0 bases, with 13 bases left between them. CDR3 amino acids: CASSLAWGPSSYEQYF. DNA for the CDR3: TGTGCCAGCAGCTTGGCCTGGGGGCCCAGCTCCTACGAGCAGTACTTC.

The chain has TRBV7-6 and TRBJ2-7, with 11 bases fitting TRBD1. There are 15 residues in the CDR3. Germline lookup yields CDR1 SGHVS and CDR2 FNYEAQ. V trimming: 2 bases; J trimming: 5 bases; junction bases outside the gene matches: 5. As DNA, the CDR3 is TGTGCCAGCAGCTTACACTGGACAGGGGGCCACGAGCAGTACTTC. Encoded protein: CASSLHWTGGHEQYF. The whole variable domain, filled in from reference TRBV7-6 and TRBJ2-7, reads GAGVSQSPRYKVTKRGQDVALRCDPISGHVSLYWYRQALGQGPEFLTYFNYEAQQDKSGLPNDRFSAERPEGSISTLTIQRTEQRDSAMYRCASSLHWTGGHEQYFGPGTRLTVT.

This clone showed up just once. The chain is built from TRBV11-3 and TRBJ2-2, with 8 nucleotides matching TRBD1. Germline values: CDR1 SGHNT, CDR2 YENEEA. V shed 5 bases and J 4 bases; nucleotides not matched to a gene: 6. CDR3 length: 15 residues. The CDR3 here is CASSPGDRFTGELFF. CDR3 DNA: TGTGCCAGCAGCCCCGGGGACAGGTTCACCGGGGAGCTGTTTTTT.

This CDR3 is CASSIPMVANYGYTF. CDR3 sequence (DNA): TGTGCCAGCAGTATTCCCATGGTAGCTAACTATGGCTACACCTTC. The chain links TRBV2 to TRBJ1-2; D gene uncertain. V was pared by 5 bases and J by 0 bases, with 13 bases between. CDR1 and CDR2 from the germline V gene are SNHLY and FYNNEI. CDR3 length: 15 amino acids.

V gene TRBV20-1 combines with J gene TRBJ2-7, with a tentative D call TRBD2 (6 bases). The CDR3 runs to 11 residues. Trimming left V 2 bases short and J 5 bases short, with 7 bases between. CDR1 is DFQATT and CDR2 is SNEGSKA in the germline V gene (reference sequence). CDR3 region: CSARLANEQYF. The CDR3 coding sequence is TGCAGTGCTAGACTAGCGAACGAGCAGTACTTC.